These 31 T cell receptor beta chains came from one sample sequenced in a study of OX40 agonist ivuxolimab in advanced cancers. TCRdb keeps only in-frame clones here, not all; method: immunoSEQ multiplex PCR. The repertoire holds fewer than 45,000 clones, with 88% as singletons. Here the sequenced sample was CD4+ or CD8+ T cells sorted from blood, taken in a trial of the OX40 agonist ivuxolimab. All receptors derive from an adult with an advanced solid tumor such as melanoma, head and neck, liver or kidney cancer.

The rearrangement uses TRBV2 and TRBJ2-7; the D gene is possibly TRBD1 (6 bases). Germline CDR1 is SNHLY and CDR2 is FYNNEI. The ends were cut back, 3 bases at V and 3 bases at J, with 21 bases in the middle. The CDR3 spans 17 residues. CDR3 region: CASSERGRDNPLYEQYF. The DNA for the CDR3 is TGTGCCAGCAGTGAGCGAGGTAGGGACAACCCCCTCTACGAGCAGTACTTC.

This chain joins TRBV19 and TRBJ2-1, with a weak D call TRBD1 (5 bases). V gave up 3 bases and J gave up 9 bases, with 9 bases separating them. The CDR3 is made up of 12 amino acids. CDR1 and CDR2 (germline): LNHDA, SQIVND (reference sequence). The CDR3 DNA sequence: TGTGCCAGTAGTATGATAGGGGCTGAGCAGTTCTTC. Amino acid sequence: CASSMIGAEQFF.

The chain carries TRBV4-1 and TRBJ2-4; 7 positions agree with TRBD1. Germline lookup yields CDR1 MGHRA and CDR2 YSYEKL. The CDR3 consists of 16 residues. V lost 0 bases, J lost 1 base, and 3 bases stayed unmatched. CDR3 DNA sequence: TGCGCCAGCAGCCAAGATTCCAGGGGGGCCAAAAACATTCAGTACTTC. Residues: CASSQDSRGAKNIQYF.

The chain carries TRBV6-4 and TRBJ2-7; no clear D gene. Germline CDR1 and CDR2: MRHNA and SNTAGT. Trimming left V 7 bases short and J 2 bases short, with 15 bases between. CDR3 length: 14 amino acids. CDR3 residues: CASKLYNGAYEQYF. In nucleotides, the CDR3 is TGTGCCAGCAAGCTCTACAACGGCGCCTACGAGCAGTACTTC.

The chain has TRBV7-2 and TRBJ2-1; D tentatively reads TRBD1 or TRBD2 (6 bases each). Germline V lookup: CDR1 SGHTA, CDR2 FQGNSA. V was pared by 0 bases and J by 10 bases, with 10 bases between. The CDR3 spans 13 residues. CDR3 nucleotides: TGTGCCAGCAGCTTAGCGGGGGGCTACGAGCAGTTCTTC. As protein: CASSLAGGYEQFF.

The CDR3 spells CASRADSNQPQHF. The DNA for the CDR3 is TGTGCCAGCAGGGCAGATAGCAATCAGCCCCAGCATTTT. V is TRBV28 and J is TRBJ1-5; D is undetermined. CDR3 length equals 13 residues. CDR1 MDHEN and CDR2 SYDVKM come from the germline V gene. V was trimmed by 6 bases and J by 0 bases, leaving 6 bases between them.

The chain combines TRBV5-4 with TRBJ1-2; D remains ambiguous. The CDR3 totals 13 residues. Trimming cost V 0 bases and J 5 bases, with 8 bases left between them. Germline-derived CDR1 and CDR2 are SGHNT and YYREEE (reference sequence). This CDR3 reads CASSLVGIYGYTF. CDR3 in DNA: TGTGCCAGCAGCTTGGTGGGTATTTATGGCTACACCTTC.

The chain has TRBV5-1 and TRBJ2-7, with D hard to call. The germline V and J ends were trimmed by 4 bases and 2 bases, with 13 bases remaining between them. The V gene's germline CDR1 is SGHRS and CDR2 YFSETQ. The CDR3 consists of 14 residues. The CDR3 region is CASSGSSTAYEQYF. CDR3 nucleotides: TGCGCCAGCAGCGGATCATCCACCGCCTACGAGCAGTACTTC.

The V call is TRBV6-5, the J call TRBJ2-7; a weak D match, TRBD1 (5 bases). Trimming took off 7 bases at V and 3 bases at J, with 16 bases between the two ends. Germline assignment: CDR1 MNHEY and CDR2 SVGAGI. This CDR3 has 14 amino acids. CDR3: CASISPTGSYEQYF. Written as DNA, the CDR3 is TGTGCCAGCATTTCACCCACAGGCAGCTACGAGCAGTACTTC.

This clone is labeled medium-sized. J is TRBJ1-2 and V is TRBV7-8, with TRBD1 as a possible D gene (5 bases). Trimming stripped 3 bases from V and 2 bases from J, with 10 bases between. Germline values: CDR1 SGHVS, CDR2 FQNEAQ. This CDR3 has 14 residues. In DNA, the CDR3 is TGTGCCAGCAGCTTCCAGACAGAGAACTATGGCTACACCTTC. The encoded protein is CASSFQTENYGYTF.

By frequency in the sample, this clone is medium-sized (0.01 to 0.1%). The CDR3 DNA sequence: TGTGCCAGCAGTTACTCGGGCGGTAGCAATCAGCCCCAGCATTTT. Protein: CASSYSGGSNQPQHF. The rearrangement links TRBV6-5 to TRBJ1-5; no definite D call. The V and J ends lost 0 bases and 0 bases respectively, with 6 bases between them. CDR1 and CDR2 from the germline V gene are MNHEY and SVGAGI. This CDR3 region has 15 residues.

This chain joins TRBV9 and TRBJ2-3; 7 bases fit TRBD2. The CDR3 covers 17 residues. J gave up 0 bases and V 3 bases, and 10 bases lay outside the gene matches. CDR1 is SGDLS, CDR2 YYNGEE, per germline. CDR3 in amino acids: CASSAGLVASSTDTQYF. CDR3 coding DNA: TGTGCCAGCAGCGCTGGACTAGTCGCCTCTAGCACAGATACGCAGTATTTT.

This sequence joins TRBV18 and TRBJ2-5, with a possible D match to TRBD1 (6 bases). V dropped 2 bases and J dropped 2 bases, with 12 bases sitting between them. In germline, CDR1 is KGHSH, CDR2 LQKENI. This CDR3 has 15 residues. The CDR3 DNA reads as TGTGCCAGCTCACCAGACCGGGACATACAAGAGACCCAGTACTTC. It codes for CASSPDRDIQETQYF. Based on the CDR3 plus reference TRBV18 and TRBJ2-5, the full variable domain is NAGVMQNPRHLVRRRGQEARLRCSPMKGHSHVYWYRQLPEEGLKFMVYLQKENIIDESGMPKERFSAEFPKEGPSILRIQQVVRGDSAAYFCASSPDRDIQETQYFGPGTRLLVL.

J is TRBJ1-1 and V is TRBV6-6; 7 bases are a match to TRBD1. The CDR3 has 13 residues. V shed 6 bases, J shed 4 bases, and the junction held 5 bases outside the gene matches. Per the germline V gene, CDR1 is MNHNY and CDR2 is SVGAGI (reference sequence). The CDR3 reads CASRTDRVTEAFF. The CDR3 DNA follows: TGTGCCAGCAGGACTGACAGGGTCACTGAAGCTTTCTTT.

The chain has TRBV6-5 and TRBJ2-1; 8 bases are shared with TRBD2. The V segment lost 6 bases and the J segment 0 bases; nucleotides outside the gene matches: 4. The CDR3 consists of 15 residues. CDR1 and CDR2 (germline): MNHEY, SVGAGI. CDR3 sequence reads: CASRYAGGSYNEQFF. CDR3 sequence (DNA): TGTGCCAGCAGATACGCGGGGGGCTCCTACAATGAGCAGTTCTTC.

The gene calls are TRBV21-1 and TRBJ1-1; TRBD1, as called in the table, went unchecked against the DNA. TRBV21-1 is labeled a pseudogene. CDR3 length: 15 residues. CDR3 DNA sequence: TGTGCCAGCAGCTTGGGACAGGGGACGAACACTGAAGCTTTCTTT. Translated, it gives CASSLGQGTNTEAFF.

This clone was detected only a few times. V is TRBV18 and J is TRBJ1-5; D is possibly TRBD1 (5 bases). Trimming stripped 1 base from V and 1 base from J, with 8 bases between. This CDR3 is 15 amino acids long. Germline loops: CDR1 KGHSH, CDR2 LQKENI. The CDR3 reads CASSPQSGSNQPQHF. CDR3 DNA: TGTGCCAGCTCACCACAGTCAGGGAGCAATCAGCCCCAGCATTTT. Looking up the rest from reference TRBV18 and TRBJ1-5 gives the full variable domain: NAGVMQNPRHLVRRRGQEARLRCSPMKGHSHVYWYRQLPEEGLKFMVYLQKENIIDESGMPKERFSAEFPKEGPSILRIQQVVRGDSAAYFCASSPQSGSNQPQHFGDGTRLSIL.

The chain couples TRBV14 to TRBJ1-1; 7 bases line up with TRBD1. The CDR3 is made up of 13 amino acids. The J segment lost 3 bases and the V segment lost 4 bases, leaving 2 bases of the junction unmatched. Germline CDR1 is SGHDN and CDR2 is FVKESK. The CDR3 nucleotides are TGTGCCAGCAGCCCGCAGGGGGACACTGAAGCTTTCTTT. This encodes CASSPQGDTEAFF.

The gene calls are TRBV7-9 and TRBJ2-6, with a weak D call TRBD2 (8 bases). In germline, CDR1 is SEHNR, CDR2 FQNEAQ (reference sequence). This CDR3 region has 17 residues. V was pared by 5 bases and J by 0 bases, with 14 bases between. The CDR3 spells CASSRRGDSSGANVLTF. DNA for the CDR3: TGTGCCAGCAGCCGGCGGGGGGACAGCTCTGGGGCCAACGTCCTGACTTTC.

CDR3 coding DNA: TGTGCCAGCTCACACGACAGCGCGAACACCGGGGAGCTGTTTTTT. Protein: CASSHDSANTGELFF. The rearrangement uses TRBV18 and TRBJ2-2, with a tentative D call TRBD1 (5 bases). V was trimmed by 4 bases and J by 0 bases, leaving 9 bases between them. The germline gives CDR1 KGHSH, CDR2 LQKENI. The CDR3 extends over 15 amino acids.

The chain joins TRBV11-3 to TRBJ2-3; D is undetermined. There are 14 residues in the CDR3. Germline values: CDR1 SGHNT, CDR2 YENEEA. V shed 1 base and J shed 3 bases, with 8 bases lying between them. CDR3 DNA: TGTGCCAGCAGCTTAGGGGGTTTTACAGATACGCAGTATTTT. Its protein product is CASSLGGFTDTQYF.

The V gene is TRBV28, the J gene TRBJ1-1; a possible D gene is TRBD1 (6 bases). The V gene's germline CDR1 is MDHEN and CDR2 SYDVKM. The CDR3 contains 16 residues. Trimming took 8 bases from V and 3 from J, leaving 22 bases between them. Written as DNA, the CDR3 is TGTGCCAGCTCTTTGACAGGTGGGGGCTCGTACACTGAAGCTTTCTTT. This sequence encodes CASSLTGGGSYTEAFF.

The genes are TRBV6-5 and TRBJ1-2; maybe TRBD1 (6 bases). Germline CDR1 and CDR2: MNHEY and SVGAGI. V lost 6 bases to trimming and J lost 1 base, with 15 bases between them. The CDR3 has 15 amino acids. The CDR3 sequence: CASSQTGTVNYGYTF. The CDR3 region has the DNA TGTGCCAGCAGCCAAACAGGGACCGTTAACTATGGCTACACCTTC.

This chain links TRBV5-5 with TRBJ2-7, with TRBD1 as a possible D gene (5 bases). The CDR3 covers 16 residues. Deletions cut 1 base from V and 0 bases from J, with 14 bases between. Germline-derived CDR1 and CDR2 are SGHKS and YYEKEE (reference sequence). CDR3 sequence: CASSLFTGVSSYEQYF. The CDR3 DNA is TGTGCCAGCAGCTTGTTTACAGGCGTTAGCTCCTACGAGCAGTACTTC.

This sequence joins TRBV27 and TRBJ2-3; TRBD2 matches at 8 bases. V gave up 1 base and J gave up 4 bases; unmatched junction bases: 10. The CDR3 contains 17 residues. Per germline, CDR1 MNHEY and CDR2 SMNVEV (reference sequence). The CDR3 is CASSLYSGGRLPDTQYF. The CDR3 region has the DNA TGTGCCAGCAGTTTATACTCTGGCGGGAGGCTCCCAGATACGCAGTATTTT.

In this sample, this clone turned up once. J is TRBJ1-1 and V is TRBV19, with D unresolved. This CDR3 comprises 12 residues. Trimming cost V 11 bases and J 4 bases, with 14 bases left between them. Germline loops: CDR1 LNHDA, CDR2 SQIVND (reference sequence). CDR3 nucleotide sequence: TGTGCCTCGAAGACGATTCGCACTGAAGCTTTCTTT. Its translation: CASKTIRTEAFF.

The sample holds one count of this clone. The chain carries TRBV7-8 and TRBJ2-5, with TRBD1 as a possible D gene (7 bases). CDR1 is SGHVS and CDR2 is FQNEAQ in the germline V gene. The CDR3 spans 15 residues. Trimming removed 1 base at V and 2 bases at J, with 11 bases between. The chain's CDR3 is CASSLGQGGQETQYF. The CDR3 nucleotides are TGTGCCAGCAGCTTAGGTCAGGGGGGACAAGAGACCCAGTACTTC. The full variable domain, with the rest looked up from reference TRBV7-8 and TRBJ2-5, is GAGVSQSPRYKVAKRGQDVALRCDPISGHVSLFWYQQALGQGPEFLTYFQNEAQLDKSGLPSDRFFAERPEGSVSTLKIQRTQQEDSAVYLCASSLGQGGQETQYFGPGTRLLVL.

The J gene is TRBJ2-6, the V gene TRBV11-2; no firm D call. V lost 2 bases, J lost 2 bases, and 10 bases lay in between. Germline V gives CDR1 SGHAT, CDR2 FQNNGV. The CDR3 extends over 16 amino acids. Here the CDR3 reads CASSLNMAPGANVLTF. CDR3 nucleotides: TGTGCCAGCAGCTTAAACATGGCACCTGGGGCCAACGTCCTGACTTTC. Complete variable domain (other parts from reference TRBV11-2 and TRBJ2-6): EAGVAQSPRYKIIEKRQSVAFWCNPISGHATLYWYQQILGQGPKLLIQFQNNGVVDDSQLPKDRFSAERLKGVDSTLKIQPAKLEDSAVYLCASSLNMAPGANVLTFGAGSRLTVL.

V usage is TRBV19 and J usage is TRBJ2-7; 7 bases agree with TRBD2. The V segment lost 10 bases and the J segment 0 bases; nucleotides outside the gene matches: 9. In germline, CDR1 is LNHDA, CDR2 SQIVND (reference sequence). The CDR3 loop spans 14 amino acids. CDR3 sequence (DNA): TGTGCCACCTCCTCCGGGGGGTCCTCCTACGAGCAGTACTTC. The encoded protein is CATSSGGSSYEQYF.

J is TRBJ1-2 and V is TRBV27, with D perhaps matching TRBD1 (5 bases). Trimming shortened V by 5 bases and J by 7 bases, and 11 bases separated the two germline ends. CDR1 MNHEY and CDR2 SMNVEV come from the germline V gene (reference sequence). The CDR3 length is 12 residues. CDR3 sequence (DNA): TGTGCCAGCAGTCAAAGGGGTCTTGGCTACACCTTC. Translation: CASSQRGLGYTF.

The J gene is TRBJ2-7, the V gene TRBV18; D is unclear. The V gene's germline CDR1 is KGHSH and CDR2 LQKENI. V lost 1 base and J 2 bases, leaving 9 bases between the germline ends. The CDR3 spans 14 residues. CDR3 bases: TGTGCCAGCTCACCACAATACGGAGCCTACGAGCAGTACTTC. Translated, it gives CASSPQYGAYEQYF.